This record covers a single T cell receptor (beta chain). Its antigen is not identified. This sample was taken from a study of cytomegalovirus exposure and HLA in healthy donors. The repertoire was sequenced with immunoSEQ multiplex PCR; TCRdb's copy has only in-frame clones and lacks some. Of roughly 170,000 clones listed, 65% to 85% were seen once; the top ten hold 2.5% to 3%. The CDR3 extends over 12 amino acids. Germline CDR1 SGHDN, CDR2 FVKESK. Between the trimmed V and J ends, which lost 4 bases and 7 bases, there was a span of 11 bases. Study-wide findings and caveats: One later analysis, an examination of the 90 to 150 validation repertoires, found that first-cohort TCR clusters tended to co-occur in them.

The TCR was taken from a woman between 18 and 29 years old in good health and CMV-seropositive. The chain combines TRBV14 with TRBJ2-7; no definite D call. Material for sequencing was PBMCs. CDR3 nucleotides: TGTGCCAGCAGCCGGGTTGCGAGGGAGCAGTACTTC. Encoded protein: CASSRVAREQYF. Combining the CDR3 with reference TRBV14 and TRBJ2-7 gives the whole variable domain EAGVTQFPSHSVIEKGQTVTLRCDPISGHDNLYWYRRVMGKEIKFLLHFVKESKQDESGMPNNRFLAERTGGTYSTLKVQPAELEDSGVYFCASSRVAREQYFGPGTRLTVT.